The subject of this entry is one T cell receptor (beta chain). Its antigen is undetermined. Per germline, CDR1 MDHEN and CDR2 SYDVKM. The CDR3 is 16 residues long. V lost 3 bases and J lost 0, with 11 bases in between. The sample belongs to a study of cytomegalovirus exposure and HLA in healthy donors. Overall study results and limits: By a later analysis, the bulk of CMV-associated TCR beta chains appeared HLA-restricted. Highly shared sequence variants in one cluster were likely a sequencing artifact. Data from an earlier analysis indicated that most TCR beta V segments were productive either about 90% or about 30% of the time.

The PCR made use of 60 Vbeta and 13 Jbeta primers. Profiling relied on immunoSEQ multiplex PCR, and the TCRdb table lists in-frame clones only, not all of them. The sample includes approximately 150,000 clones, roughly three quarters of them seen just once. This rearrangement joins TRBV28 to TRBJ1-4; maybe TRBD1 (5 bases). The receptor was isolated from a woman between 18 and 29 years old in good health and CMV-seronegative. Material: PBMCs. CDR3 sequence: CASSLRQIATNEKLFF. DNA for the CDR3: TGTGCCAGCAGTTTGAGACAGATTGCAACTAATGAAAAACTGTTTTTT.